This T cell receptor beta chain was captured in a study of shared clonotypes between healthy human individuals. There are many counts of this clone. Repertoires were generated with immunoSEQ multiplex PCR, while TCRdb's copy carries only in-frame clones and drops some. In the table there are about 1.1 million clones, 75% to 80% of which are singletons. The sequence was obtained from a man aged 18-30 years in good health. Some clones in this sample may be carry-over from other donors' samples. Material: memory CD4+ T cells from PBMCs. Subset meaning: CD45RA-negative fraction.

CDR3 sequence: CASNRQGSSYEQYF. For the CDR3, the DNA is TGTGCCAGCAATAGACAGGGGAGCTCCTACGAGCAGTACTTC. V usage is TRBV19 and J usage is TRBJ2-7, with 8 bases aligning to TRBD1. Germline CDR1 is LNHDA and CDR2 is SQIVND (reference sequence). V lost 9 bases and J lost 0; bases outside the gene matches: 7. The CDR3 is 14 amino acids.